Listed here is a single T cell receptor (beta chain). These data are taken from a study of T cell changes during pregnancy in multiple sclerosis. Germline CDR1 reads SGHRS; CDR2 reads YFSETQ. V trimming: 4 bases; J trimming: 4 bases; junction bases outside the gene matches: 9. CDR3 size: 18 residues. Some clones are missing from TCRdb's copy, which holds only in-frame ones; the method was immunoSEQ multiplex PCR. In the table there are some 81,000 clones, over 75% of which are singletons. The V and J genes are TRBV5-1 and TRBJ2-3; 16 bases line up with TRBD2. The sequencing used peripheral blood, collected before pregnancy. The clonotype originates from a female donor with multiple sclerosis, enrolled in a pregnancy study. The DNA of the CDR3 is TGCGCCAGCAGCCTCAAGGGACTAGCGGGGGGGATGGCAGATACGCAGTATTTT. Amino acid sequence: CASSLKGLAGGMADTQYF. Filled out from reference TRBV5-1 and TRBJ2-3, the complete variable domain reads KAGVTQTPRYLIKTRGQQVTLSCSPISGHRSVSWYQQTPGQGLQFLFEYFSETQRNKGNFPGRFSGRQFSNSRSEMNVSTLELGDSALYLCASSLKGLAGGMADTQYFGPGTRLTVL.